The clone carrying this T cell receptor (beta chain) was seen at least ten times. CDR3 of TCR beta was amplified from genomic DNA via a two-round multiplex PCR. Initially, in first-round PCR, primers specific to each TRBV and TRBJ gene were used. One entry per CDR3 protein results from TCRdb running MiXCR on the multiplex PCR reads. The table lists more than 12,000 distinct CDR3 sequences, around 35% of them singletons, with around 41% in the top ten. This record belongs to a study of prognosis after radiotherapy for stage I lung cancer. The V gene's germline CDR1 is LNHNV and CDR2 YYDKDF (reference sequence). The CDR3 is 15 residues long. Trimming took off 0 bases at V and 2 bases at J, with 10 bases between the two ends.

The TCR was taken from a donor over 45 with non-small cell lung cancer. The sequencing here drew on PBMCs, taken before or after stereotactic body radiation therapy (not recorded which). The J gene is TRBJ1-2, the V gene TRBV15; D unclear. The CDR3 sequence is CATSRDLRVNYGYTF. The CDR3 nucleotides read TGTGCCACCAGCAGAGATCTACGGGTAAACTATGGCTACACCTTC.